The next 16 T cell receptor beta chains were all read from a single sample in a study of control samples from healthy donors and cancer patients. Clones were read by immunoSEQ multiplex PCR, and TCRdb kept only the in-frame ones, dropping some. The table includes about 80,000 clones, 90% to 95% detected once. Sequencing was carried out using blood. Receptors were obtained from a man aged 50 to 60 in good health.

The CDR3 reads CASSLSGTRDTGELFF. The CDR3, as DNA: TGTGCCAGCAGCTTGTCCGGGACTAGAGACACCGGGGAGCTGTTTTTT. The chain couples TRBV7-2 to TRBJ2-2; 8 bases fit TRBD2. Germline trimming cut 3 bases from V and 3 bases from J; bases unmatched to any gene: 6. The CDR3 contains 16 residues. Germline V gene lookup returns CDR1 SGHTA and CDR2 FQGNSA.

The chain links TRBV6-5 to TRBJ2-1, with a possible D match to TRBD1 (6 bases). The CDR3 contains 14 residues. The ends were cut back, 5 bases at V and 7 bases at J, with 15 bases in the middle. Germline V gene data show CDR1 as MNHEY and CDR2 as SVGAGI. This CDR3 is CASSPGVSGNEQFF. Written as DNA, the CDR3 is TGTGCCAGCAGTCCAGGGGTATCGGGGAATGAGCAGTTCTTC.

This clone came up a few times. The V and J genes are TRBV12-3 or TRBV12-4 and TRBJ1-2; 8 bases agree with TRBD1. CDR3 length equals 13 residues. V was pared by 3 bases and J by 13 bases, with 10 bases of the junction left unmatched. The CDR3 DNA follows: TGTGCCAGCAGTTTCCCGGACAGGGCAAGCTGCACCTTC. As protein: CASSFPDRASCTF.

The chain couples TRBV3-1 (or the pseudogene TRBV3-2) to TRBJ2-4; D unresolved. The ends were cut back, 5 bases at V and 2 bases at J, with 7 bases in the middle. Germline CDR1 reads LGHDT; CDR2 reads YNNKEL (reference sequence). This CDR3 has 13 amino acids. CDR3 amino acids: CASSFTTKNIQYF. In DNA, the CDR3 is TGTGCCAGCAGCTTCACTACCAAAAACATTCAGTACTTC.

The chain couples TRBV21-1 to TRBJ2-7. TRBV21-1 is given as a pseudogene. The CDR3 runs 14 residues. CDR3 sequence reads: CASTKGGALYEQYF. DNA for the CDR3: TGTGCCAGCACCAAAGGAGGGGCCCTCTACGAGCAGTACTTC.

This clone was counted a single time. V usage is TRBV2 and J usage is TRBJ2-6; D not certain. This CDR3 region has 14 residues. V gave up 0 bases and J gave up 7 bases, with 7 bases separating them. The V gene's germline CDR1 is SNHLY and CDR2 FYNNEI. The CDR3 region has the DNA TGTGCCAGCAGTGAAGCGCTTGGAGCCAACGTCCTGACTTTC. It encodes CASSEALGANVLTF.

In this sample, this clone turned up once. V usage is TRBV10-3 and J usage is TRBJ1-2, with D perhaps TRBD1 (6 bases). V was cut by 3 bases and J by 3 bases, with 14 bases left in between. The CDR3 is 15 residues long. Germline CDR1 and CDR2: ENHRY and SYGVKD. The CDR3 DNA reads as TGTGCCATCAGTGAAGGAGCAAGGGGGGACTATGGCTACACCTTC. This sequence encodes CAISEGARGDYGYTF.

The chain carries TRBV2 and TRBJ2-1, with a tentative D call TRBD2 (6 bases). CDR1 is SNHLY, CDR2 FYNNEI, per germline. With 8 bases removed from V and 6 bases from J, the gap between germline ends came to 17 bases. The CDR3 sequence is 14 residues long. CDR3 sequence: CASGINGGGNEQFF. DNA for the CDR3: TGTGCCAGCGGAATTAACGGGGGAGGCAATGAGCAGTTCTTC.

The genes are TRBV5-1 and TRBJ1-5, with D tentatively TRBD1 (5 bases). The germline V gene encodes CDR1 SGHRS and CDR2 YFSETQ. This CDR3 is built from 15 residues. Trimming left V 4 bases short and J 7 bases short, with 18 bases between. CDR3 residues: CASSPNAGGRQPQHF. The CDR3 DNA reads TGCGCCAGCAGCCCCAACGCCGGGGGTAGACAGCCCCAGCATTTT.

This clone was detected only once. The chain couples TRBV6-6 to TRBJ1-2, with D hard to call. The CDR3 extends over 13 amino acids. Germline V CDR1 and CDR2: MNHNY, SVGAGI (reference sequence). Between the trimmed V and J ends, which lost 2 bases and 7 bases, there was a span of 11 bases. In DNA, the CDR3 is TGTGCCAGCAGTTACCTGGACTCAAGTGGCTACACCTTC. Protein sequence: CASSYLDSSGYTF.

The V call is TRBV7-7, the J call TRBJ1-3; D unclear. The germline CDR1 and CDR2 sequences are SSHAT and FNYEAQ (reference sequence). The V end was cut by 0 bases, the J end by 1 base, with 7 bases between. The CDR3 consists of 15 residues. The CDR3 here is CASSLAVGSGNTIYF. In DNA form, the CDR3 reads TGTGCCAGCAGCTTAGCGGTCGGGTCTGGAAACACCATATATTTT.

This chain connects TRBV3-1 (or the pseudogene TRBV3-2) to TRBJ2-7; D remains unclear. Trimming shortened V by 1 base and J by 7 bases, and 5 bases separated the two germline ends. Germline loops: CDR1 LGHDT, CDR2 YNNKEL (reference sequence). The CDR3 is 11 amino acids. The CDR3 protein is CASSQGGEQYF. DNA for the CDR3: TGTGCCAGCAGCCAAGGGGGTGAGCAGTACTTC.

The rearrangement links TRBV30 to TRBJ2-2; 7 bases line up with TRBD1. After removal of 6 bases from V and 2 bases from J, the junction contained 3 bases not matched to a gene. The CDR3 length is 13 residues. In germline, CDR1 is GTSNPN, CDR2 SVGIG (reference sequence). The CDR3 DNA sequence: TGTGCCTGTGACAGGGTAAACACCGGGGAGCTGTTTTTT. This codes for CACDRVNTGELFF.

CDR3 nucleotides: TGCGCCAGCAGTTACAGGACGAGGCGGGGGGGCACCTCTGGGGCCAACGTCCTGACTTTC. Translating it yields CASSYRTRRGGTSGANVLTF. The genes are TRBV5-1 and TRBJ2-6; the match to TRBD2 covers 9 bases. J gave up 0 bases and V 5 bases, and 15 bases lay outside the gene matches. CDR3 length: 20 amino acids. The V gene's germline CDR1 is SGHRS and CDR2 YFSETQ.

V and J are TRBV7-8 and TRBJ1-6, with D possibly matching TRBD1 (5 bases). Deletions cut 1 base from V and 7 bases from J, with 20 bases between. The CDR3 runs to 18 residues. Germline CDR1 SGHVS, CDR2 FQNEAQ. CDR3 amino acids: CASSLVTAPGRMNSPLHF. The CDR3 DNA reads as TGTGCCAGCAGCTTAGTCACGGCGCCAGGGAGGATGAATTCACCCCTCCACTTT.

V gene TRBV7-9 combines with J gene TRBJ1-4; 8 nucleotides agree with TRBD1. Trimming at V came to 4 bases and at J to 6 bases, leaving 1 base not matched to a gene. The CDR3 length is 13 residues. Germline V gene sequence: CDR1 SEHNR, CDR2 FQNEAQ (reference sequence). The chain's CDR3 is CASSSGGYEKLFF. The CDR3 DNA reads as TGTGCCAGCAGCTCAGGGGGCTATGAAAAACTGTTTTTT.